This T cell receptor beta chain originates from a study of control samples from healthy donors and cancer patients. Trimming shortened V by 3 bases and J by 4 bases, and 10 bases separated the two germline ends. CDR1 and CDR2 from the germline V gene are SNHLY and FYNNEI. The CDR3 runs to 14 residues. Here immunoSEQ multiplex PCR was the method, and the copy in TCRdb shows in-frame clones only, minus some. Of under 200,000 clones in the sample, about 93% were seen once. This TCR derives from a woman in her fifties or sixties in good health. V gene TRBV2 combines with J gene TRBJ1-3; D unresolved. Sequencing was carried out using blood. The CDR3 nucleotides are TGTGCCAGCAGTGACGGGTTCTCAGGAAACACCATATATTTT. It yields the protein CASSDGFSGNTIYF.